Listed here are 18 T cell receptor beta chains from one sample, sequenced in a study of regulatory T cells in long-lasting Graves disease. Arm-PCR of CDR3 regions and iRepertoire HTBI primers were used to build TCR beta libraries. In TCRdb, the multiplex PCR reads were re-called with MiXCR into one record per CDR3 protein. The sample lists 200,000 to 250,000 distinct CDR3 sequences, roughly 21% occurring once. The time point is: newly diagnosed GD, antithyroid drugs for less than 3 months. From PBMCs, RNA was extracted and then used to make the TCR library. Sample: peripheral blood mononuclear cells (PBMCs), taken at new diagnosis, from a patient treated with antithyroid drugs. The receptors originated from a female donor with Graves disease.

A note on this clonotype: This may be a read error: a much more frequent sequence differs by one nucleotide. The final CDR3 position lacks the conserved phenylalanine or tryptophan, pointing to a likely read error. V is TRBV20-1 and J is TRBJ1-4, with 11 bases identical to TRBD1. This CDR3 comprises 14 residues. Germline trimming cut 3 bases from V and 6 bases from J; bases unmatched to any gene: 3. The V gene's germline CDR1 is DFQATT and CDR2 SNEGSKA (reference sequence). The CDR3: CSARGGQGDEKLFS. The CDR3 DNA follows: TGCAGTGCTAGGGGGGGACAGGGGGATGAAAAACTGTTTTCT.

Notes on this clonotype: A much larger clone sits a single nucleotide away, making a read error possible. The V gene is TRBV12-3 or TRBV12-4, the J gene TRBJ2-1, with 7 bases aligning to TRBD2. This CDR3 has 15 amino acids. Here the CDR3 reads CASTRGGGRRNERFF. CDR3 bases: TGTGCCAGCACCCGGGGAGGCGGGAGAAGGAATGAGCGGTTCTTC.

The table lists this clonotype with many counts. The V and J genes are TRBV12-3 or TRBV12-4 and TRBJ1-1, with a tentative D call TRBD1 (6 bases). This CDR3 region has 16 residues. V dropped 4 bases and J dropped 3 bases, with 18 bases sitting between them. The CDR3 DNA sequence: TGTGCCAGCAGTTACAACGCCGGGGGGGCTCACACTGAAGCTTTCTTT. Protein product: CASSYNAGGAHTEAFF.

This clonotype appeared many times. V usage is TRBV11-2 and J usage is TRBJ2-7, with D perhaps given as TRBD1 or TRBD2 (5 bases each). V shed 5 bases and J shed 2 bases, with 13 bases lying between them. Per the germline V gene, CDR1 is SGHAT and CDR2 is FQNNGV. The CDR3 runs to 14 residues. The CDR3 here is CASSPREGTYEQYF. CDR3 bases: TGTGCCAGCAGCCCCCGAGAGGGGACCTACGAGCAGTACTTC.

Many counts were recorded for this clonotype. The rearrangement uses TRBV7-6 and TRBJ2-3; D is undetermined. Trimming shortened V by 0 bases and J by 1 base, and 8 bases separated the two germline ends. Germline assignment: CDR1 SGHVS and CDR2 FNYEAQ. This CDR3 has 15 residues. CDR3 residues: CASSLAGTGTDTQYF. CDR3 DNA: TGTGCCAGCAGCTTAGCGGGTACCGGCACAGATACGCAGTATTTT.

This clonotype was counted ten times or more. V usage is TRBV2 and J usage is TRBJ2-3; D remains ambiguous. The V end was cut by 4 bases, the J end by 3 bases, with 5 bases between. CDR1 and CDR2 (germline): SNHLY, FYNNEI. The CDR3 spans 12 residues. CDR3 coding DNA: TGTGCCAGCAGTGGGCTGACAGATACGCAGTATTTT. Residues: CASSGLTDTQYF.

This clonotype was picked up many times. The chain carries TRBV6-1 and TRBJ2-7, with D perhaps matching TRBD1 (6 bases). CDR1 is MNHNS, CDR2 SASEGT, per germline. CDR3 size: 15 residues. V was clipped by 6 bases and J by 1 base, with 16 bases between them. For the CDR3, the DNA is TGTGCCAGCAGACAAACCCGGACAGCGTCCTACGAGCAGTACTTC. The encoded protein is CASRQTRTASYEQYF.

This clonotype was recorded many times. J is TRBJ2-3 and V is TRBV7-3, with 8 nucleotides matching TRBD2. The DNA matches TRBJ2-5 better at its end, which makes the J call doubtful. This CDR3 comprises 14 residues. CDR1 SGHTA and CDR2 FQGTGA come from the germline V gene. CDR3 in amino acids: CASSLSGGASPQYF. The DNA of the CDR3 is TGTGCCAGCAGCTTATCGGGGGGGGCTTCTCCCCAGTACTTC.

In its sample, this clonotype was seen many times. The chain recombines TRBV7-3 with TRBJ2-3, with 8 nucleotides matching TRBD2. This CDR3 is built from 16 residues. CDR1 is SGHTA, CDR2 FQGTGA, per germline. The junction had 7 bases not matched to a gene; V was cut back by 0 bases and J by 5 bases. CDR3 nucleotide sequence: TGTGCCAGCAGCTTAACACCGGGGGGGAATCGAGATACGCAGTATTTT. It specifies CASSLTPGGNRDTQYF.

This clonotype was counted at least ten times. J is TRBJ2-3 and V is TRBV20-1; no reliable D call. This CDR3 is built from 13 residues. Trimming removed 2 bases at V and 0 bases at J, with 6 bases between. Germline V gene lookup returns CDR1 DFQATT and CDR2 SNEGSKA (reference sequence). The CDR3: CSARQPSTDTQYF. In nucleotides, the CDR3 is TGCAGTGCTAGACAGCCTAGCACAGATACGCAGTATTTT.

This clonotype has a count of ten or more. The J gene is TRBJ1-2, the V gene TRBV27, with 10 bases identical to TRBD1. The length of the CDR3 is 14 residues. The junction had 2 bases not matched to a gene; V was cut back by 4 bases and J by 3 bases. Germline V CDR1 and CDR2: MNHEY, SMNVEV (reference sequence). In nucleotides, the CDR3 is TGTGCCAGCAGTTCGACAGGGGGCGACTATGGCTACACCTTC. As protein: CASSSTGGDYGYTF.

As concerns this clonotype: A much more abundant neighbour one base away suggests this may be a read error. The CDR3 does not close with the conserved phenylalanine or tryptophan, likely indicating a read error. The chain joins TRBV27 to TRBJ2-5; either TRBD1 or TRBD2 may supply D (5 bases each). The J call is uncertain, as TRBJ2-1 better fits the DNA end. CDR1 is MNHEY and CDR2 is SMNVEV in the germline V gene (reference sequence). The CDR3 consists of 11 residues. The CDR3 sequence: CASSFWGKQFS. For the CDR3, the DNA is TGTGCCAGCAGTTTTTGGGGGAAGCAGTTCTCC.

The chain combines TRBV6-2 or TRBV6-3 with TRBJ2-2; weak D call: TRBD1 (6 bases). The CDR3 is 16 amino acids. CDR1 MNHEY and CDR2 SVGEGT come from the germline V gene. Trimming removed 10 bases from V and 2 bases from J, with 20 bases in between. CDR3 loop: CAIPAGTTLNTGELFF. The CDR3 DNA follows: TGTGCCATCCCAGCCGGGACAACGCTCAACACCGGGGAGCTGTTTTTT.

This clonotype was counted ten times or more. V is TRBV10-1 and J is TRBJ2-3; 14 bases are shared with TRBD2. Germline CDR1 and CDR2: WNHNN and SYGVQD (reference sequence). V dropped 4 bases and J dropped 4; count of bases not matched to a gene: 1. This CDR3 has 15 residues. The CDR3 spells CASSAGLAGADTQYF. The CDR3 DNA follows: TGCGCCAGCAGTGCGGGACTAGCGGGAGCAGATACGCAGTATTTT.

This clonotype has at least ten counts. This sequence joins TRBV7-2 and TRBJ2-7; 7 nucleotides align to TRBD2. The CDR3 totals 14 residues. Trimming took 1 base from V and 3 from J; bases not matched to a gene: 3. From germline, CDR1 is SGHTA and CDR2 FQGNSA. The CDR3, as DNA: TGTGCCAGCAGCTTAGGGGGGGGACTCTACGAGCAGTACTTC. Translated: CASSLGGGLYEQYF. The full variable domain, its missing parts supplied by reference TRBV7-2 and TRBJ2-7, is GAGVSQSPSNKVTEKGKDVELRCDPISGHTALYWYRQSLGQGLEFLIYFQGNSAPDKSGLPSDRFSAERTGGSVSTLTIQRTQQEDSAVYLCASSLGGGLYEQYFGPGTRLTVT.

The table lists this clonotype with many counts. The V gene is TRBV2, the J gene TRBJ2-2, with 9 positions matching TRBD1. Germline trimming cut 1 base from V and 6 bases from J; bases unmatched to any gene: 3. CDR3 length: 15 amino acids. Germline-derived CDR1 and CDR2 are SNHLY and FYNNEI. CDR3 sequence reads: CASSEGTGVPGELFF. The CDR3 coding sequence is TGTGCCAGCAGTGAAGGGACAGGGGTTCCCGGGGAGCTGTTTTTT.

The sample holds many counts of this clonotype. This chain connects TRBV20-1 to TRBJ2-3, with TRBD2 matching over 8 bases. Germline-derived CDR1 and CDR2 are DFQATT and SNEGSKA (reference sequence). The CDR3 spans 15 residues. The CDR3 sequence is CRAHLPAGVIDTQYF. In DNA, the CDR3 is TGCAGAGCTCATCTCCCAGCGGGGGTCATAGATACGCAGTATTTT.

V gene TRBV24-1 combines with J gene TRBJ1-2; TRBD1 might be the D (6 bases). Trimming pared 4 bases from V and 0 bases from J, leaving 11 bases between. The CDR3 has 15 amino acids. The germline V gene has CDR1 KGHDR and CDR2 SFDVKD. The DNA of the CDR3 is TGTGCCACCAGTGAAAGGAGGGGGTCTAACTATGGCTACACCTTC. This encodes CATSERRGSNYGYTF.